Described below is a single T cell receptor (beta chain) sequence and its context. TCRdb's copy holds only in-frame clones and misses some; the assay was immunoSEQ multiplex PCR. The top ten hold 2.3% of the sample, which has 95,000 to 150,000 clones, around 79% seen once. This CDR3 has 16 amino acids. In germline, CDR1 is SGDLS, CDR2 YYNGEE. The J segment lost 3 bases and the V segment lost 4 bases, leaving 12 bases of the junction unmatched. This sample is drawn from a study of blood T cell repertoires in COVID-19. The rearrangement joins TRBV9 to TRBJ1-1; 7 positions match TRBD1. The source of this sequence is a man between 65 and 80 years old with acute or convalescent COVID-19. Sequenced material: peripheral blood. Here the CDR3 reads CASSTSWDRGDTEAFF. The DNA for the CDR3 is TGTGCCAGCAGCACCTCTTGGGACAGAGGGGACACTGAAGCTTTCTTT.